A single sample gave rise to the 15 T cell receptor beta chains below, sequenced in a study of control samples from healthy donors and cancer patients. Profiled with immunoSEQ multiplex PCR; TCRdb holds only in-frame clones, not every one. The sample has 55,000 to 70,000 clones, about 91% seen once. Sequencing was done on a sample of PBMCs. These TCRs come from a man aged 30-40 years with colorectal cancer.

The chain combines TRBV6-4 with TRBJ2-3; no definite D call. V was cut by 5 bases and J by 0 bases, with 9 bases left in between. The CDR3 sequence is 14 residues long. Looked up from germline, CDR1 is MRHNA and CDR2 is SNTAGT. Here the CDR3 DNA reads TGTGCCAGCAGTCTCGGACGGAGCACAGATACGCAGTATTTT. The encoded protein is CASSLGRSTDTQYF.

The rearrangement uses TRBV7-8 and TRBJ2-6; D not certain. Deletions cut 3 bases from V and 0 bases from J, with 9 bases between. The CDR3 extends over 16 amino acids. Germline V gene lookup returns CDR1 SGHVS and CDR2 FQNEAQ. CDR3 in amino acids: CASSFGIISGANVLTF. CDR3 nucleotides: TGTGCCAGCAGCTTTGGGATTATCTCTGGGGCCAACGTCCTGACTTTC. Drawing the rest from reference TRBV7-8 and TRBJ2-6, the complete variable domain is GAGVSQSPRYKVAKRGQDVALRCDPISGHVSLFWYQQALGQGPEFLTYFQNEAQLDKSGLPSDRFFAERPEGSVSTLKIQRTQQEDSAVYLCASSFGIISGANVLTFGAGSRLTVL.

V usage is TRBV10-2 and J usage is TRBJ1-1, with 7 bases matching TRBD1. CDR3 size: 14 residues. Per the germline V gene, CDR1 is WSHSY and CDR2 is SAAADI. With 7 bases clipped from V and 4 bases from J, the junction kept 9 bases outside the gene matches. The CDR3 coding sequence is TGCGCCAGCAAGGTTCAGACAGGGTCCACTGAAGCTTTCTTT. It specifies CASKVQTGSTEAFF.

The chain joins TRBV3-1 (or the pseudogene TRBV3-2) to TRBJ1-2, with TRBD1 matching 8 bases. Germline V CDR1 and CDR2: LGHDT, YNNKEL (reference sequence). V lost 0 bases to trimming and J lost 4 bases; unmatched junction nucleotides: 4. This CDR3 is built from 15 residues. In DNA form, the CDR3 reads TGTGCCAGCAGCCAAGAGGGGACAGGAGTCTATGGCTACACCTTC. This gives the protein CASSQEGTGVYGYTF.

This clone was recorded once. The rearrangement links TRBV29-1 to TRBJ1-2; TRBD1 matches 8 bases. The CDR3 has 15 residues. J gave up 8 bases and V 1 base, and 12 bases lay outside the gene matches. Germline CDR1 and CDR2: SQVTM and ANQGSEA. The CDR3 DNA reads TGCAGCGTTGAAGTCTGGGCAGGGGGCGCGTTGGGCTACACCTTC. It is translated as CSVEVWAGGALGYTF.

CDR3 nucleotides: TGTGCCAGCAGCGTCGACTCGTACAATGAGCAGTTCTTC. Amino acid sequence: CASSVDSYNEQFF. J is TRBJ2-1 and V is TRBV9; D is unresolved. CDR3 length equals 13 residues. Trimming shortened V by 2 bases and J by 4 bases, and 7 bases separated the two germline ends. Germline CDR1 SGDLS, CDR2 YYNGEE.

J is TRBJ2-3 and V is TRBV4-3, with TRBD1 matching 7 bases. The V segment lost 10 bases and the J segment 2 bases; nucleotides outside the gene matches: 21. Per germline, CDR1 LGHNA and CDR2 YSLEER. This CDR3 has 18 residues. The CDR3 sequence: CATDPFQSTGQLTDTQYF. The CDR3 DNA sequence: TGCGCCACCGATCCTTTTCAGAGCACGGGACAGCTCACAGATACGCAGTATTTT.

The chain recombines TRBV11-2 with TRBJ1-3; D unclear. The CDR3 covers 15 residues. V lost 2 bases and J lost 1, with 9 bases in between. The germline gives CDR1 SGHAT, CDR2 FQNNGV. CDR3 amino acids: CASSLSDGSGNTIYF. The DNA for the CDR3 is TGTGCCAGCAGCTTATCGGACGGGTCTGGAAACACCATATATTTT.

In DNA form, the CDR3 reads TGTGCCAGCAGCTATACAGGGAGCACTGAAGCTTTCTTT. Protein product: CASSYTGSTEAFF. This sequence joins TRBV6-5 and TRBJ1-1; weak D call: TRBD1 (6 bases). Trimming took 6 bases from V and 4 from J, leaving 12 bases between them. The CDR3 contains 13 residues. The germline gives CDR1 MNHEY, CDR2 SVGAGI.

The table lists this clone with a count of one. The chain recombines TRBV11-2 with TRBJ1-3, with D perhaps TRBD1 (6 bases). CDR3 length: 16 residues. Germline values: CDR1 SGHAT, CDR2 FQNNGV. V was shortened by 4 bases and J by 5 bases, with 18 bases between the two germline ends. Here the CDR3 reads CASSSLRGALRNTIYF. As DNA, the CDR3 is TGTGCCAGCAGCTCCCTCCGGGGGGCCCTTCGAAACACCATATATTTT. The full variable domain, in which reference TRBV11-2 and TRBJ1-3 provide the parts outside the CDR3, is EAGVAQSPRYKIIEKRQSVAFWCNPISGHATLYWYQQILGQGPKLLIQFQNNGVVDDSQLPKDRFSAERLKGVDSTLKIQPAKLEDSAVYLCASSSLRGALRNTIYFGEGSWLTVV.

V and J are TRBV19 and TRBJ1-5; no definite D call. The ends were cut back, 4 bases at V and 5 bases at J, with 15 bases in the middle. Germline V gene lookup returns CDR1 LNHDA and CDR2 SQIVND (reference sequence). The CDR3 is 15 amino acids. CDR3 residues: CASSRAVGRDQPQHF. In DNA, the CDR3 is TGTGCCAGTAGTAGGGCAGTTGGGCGAGATCAGCCCCAGCATTTT.

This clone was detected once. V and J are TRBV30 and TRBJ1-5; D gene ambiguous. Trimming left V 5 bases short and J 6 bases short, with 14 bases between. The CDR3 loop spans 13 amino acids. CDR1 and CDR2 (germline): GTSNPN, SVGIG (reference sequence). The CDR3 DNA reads TGTGCCTGGGCAATTGCGGGAACTCAGCCCCAGCATTTT. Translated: CAWAIAGTQPQHF.

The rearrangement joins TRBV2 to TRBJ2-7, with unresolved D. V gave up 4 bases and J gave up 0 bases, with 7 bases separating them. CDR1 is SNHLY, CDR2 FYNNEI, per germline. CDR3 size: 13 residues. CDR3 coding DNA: TGTGCCAGCAGTGTTTCAGGCTCCTACGAGCAGTACGTC. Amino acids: CASSVSGSYEQYV.

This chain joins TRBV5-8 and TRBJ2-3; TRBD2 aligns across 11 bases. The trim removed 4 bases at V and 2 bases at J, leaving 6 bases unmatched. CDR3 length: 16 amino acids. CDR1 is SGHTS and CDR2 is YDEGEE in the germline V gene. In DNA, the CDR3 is TGTGCCAGCAGCCCAACTAGCGGGGGATTCACAGATACGCAGTATTTT. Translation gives CASSPTSGGFTDTQYF.

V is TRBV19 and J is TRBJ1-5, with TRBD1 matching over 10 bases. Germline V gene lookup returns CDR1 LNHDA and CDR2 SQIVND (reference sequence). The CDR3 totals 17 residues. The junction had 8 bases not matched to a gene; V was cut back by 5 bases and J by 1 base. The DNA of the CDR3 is TGTGCCAGTAGTCTCCGACAGGGGGCGACGAGCAATCAGCCCCAGCATTTT. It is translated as CASSLRQGATSNQPQHF.